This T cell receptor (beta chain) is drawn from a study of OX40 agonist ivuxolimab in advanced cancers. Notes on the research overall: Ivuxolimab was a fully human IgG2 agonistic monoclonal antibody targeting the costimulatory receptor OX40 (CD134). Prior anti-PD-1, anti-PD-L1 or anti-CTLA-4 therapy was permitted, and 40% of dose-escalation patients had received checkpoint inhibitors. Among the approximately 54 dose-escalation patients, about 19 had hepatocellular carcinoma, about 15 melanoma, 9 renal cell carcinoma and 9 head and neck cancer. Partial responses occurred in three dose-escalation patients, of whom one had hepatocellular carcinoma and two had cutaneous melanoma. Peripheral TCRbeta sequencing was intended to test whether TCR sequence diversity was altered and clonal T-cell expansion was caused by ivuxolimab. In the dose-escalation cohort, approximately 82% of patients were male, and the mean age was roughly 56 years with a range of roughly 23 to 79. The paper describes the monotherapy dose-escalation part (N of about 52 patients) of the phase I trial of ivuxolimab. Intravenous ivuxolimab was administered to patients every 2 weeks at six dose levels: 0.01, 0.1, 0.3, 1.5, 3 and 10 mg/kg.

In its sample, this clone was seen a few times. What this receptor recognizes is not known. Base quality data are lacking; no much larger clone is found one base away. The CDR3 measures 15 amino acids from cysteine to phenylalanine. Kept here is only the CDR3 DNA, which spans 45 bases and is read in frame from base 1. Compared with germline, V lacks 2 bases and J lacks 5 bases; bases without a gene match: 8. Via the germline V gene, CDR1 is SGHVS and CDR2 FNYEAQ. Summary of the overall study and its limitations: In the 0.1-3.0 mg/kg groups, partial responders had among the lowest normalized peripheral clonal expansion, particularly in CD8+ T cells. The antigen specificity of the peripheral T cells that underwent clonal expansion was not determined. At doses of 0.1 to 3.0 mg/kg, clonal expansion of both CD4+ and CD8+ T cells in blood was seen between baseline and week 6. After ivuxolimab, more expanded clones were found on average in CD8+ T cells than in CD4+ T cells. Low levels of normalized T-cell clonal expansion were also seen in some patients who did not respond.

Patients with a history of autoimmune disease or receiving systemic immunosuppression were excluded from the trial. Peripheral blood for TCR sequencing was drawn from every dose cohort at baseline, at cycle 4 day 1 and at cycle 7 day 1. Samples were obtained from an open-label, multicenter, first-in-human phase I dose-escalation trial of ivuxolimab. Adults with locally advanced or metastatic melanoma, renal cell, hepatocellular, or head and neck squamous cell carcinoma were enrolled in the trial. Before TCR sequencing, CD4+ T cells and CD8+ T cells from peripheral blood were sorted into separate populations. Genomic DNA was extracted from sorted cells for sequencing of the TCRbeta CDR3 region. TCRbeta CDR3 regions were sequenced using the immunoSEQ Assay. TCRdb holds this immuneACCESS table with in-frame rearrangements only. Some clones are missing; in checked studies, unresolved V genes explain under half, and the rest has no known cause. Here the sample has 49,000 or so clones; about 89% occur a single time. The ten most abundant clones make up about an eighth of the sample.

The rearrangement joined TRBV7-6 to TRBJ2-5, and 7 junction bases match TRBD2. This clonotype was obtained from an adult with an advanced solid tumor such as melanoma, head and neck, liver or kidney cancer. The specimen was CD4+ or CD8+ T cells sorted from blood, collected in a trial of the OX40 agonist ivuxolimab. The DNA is TGTGCCAGCAGCTTAACCCGGGAGGTGGAGGAGACCCAGTACTTC. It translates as CASSLTREVEETQYF.